This T cell receptor (beta chain) was recorded in a study of regulatory T cells in long-lasting Graves disease. General observations from the study: Persistent Graves' patients had lower TCR diversity than newly diagnosed ones.

This clonotype has at least ten counts. What it recognizes is unknown. Time point noted: newly diagnosed GD, antithyroid drugs for less than 3 months. TCR sequences were obtained from RNA taken from PBMCs. It was an endocrinology department in Xi'an, China, that provided the patients. TCR beta libraries were built with iRepertoire HTBI primers and Arm-PCR of CDR3 regions. Study processing details: Among the samples, around 60 TRBV and some 15 TRBJ segments were identified. Each CDR3 protein is one row after TCRdb ran MiXCR on the multiplex PCR reads. The V and J calls shown here were made by TCRdb, not taken from the authors' results. The table records under 250,000 distinct CDR3 sequences, roughly 18% of them present only once. With 7 bases clipped from V and 4 bases from J, the junction kept 5 bases outside the gene matches. CDR3 length: 13 amino acids. In germline, CDR1 is MNHNS, CDR2 SASEGT. These data also featured in a second study, about T cells in Graves' hyperthyroidism and ophthalmopathy.

The sequence was collected from a woman between 25 and 40 years old with Graves disease. The chain uses TRBV6-1 and TRBJ2-7; 9 positions match TRBD1. Sequencing used peripheral blood mononuclear cells (PBMCs), obtained at new diagnosis, from a patient treated with antithyroid drugs. CDR3 amino acids: CASKPGQGYEQYF. The CDR3 bases are TGTGCCAGCAAGCCGGGACAGGGATACGAGCAGTACTTC.